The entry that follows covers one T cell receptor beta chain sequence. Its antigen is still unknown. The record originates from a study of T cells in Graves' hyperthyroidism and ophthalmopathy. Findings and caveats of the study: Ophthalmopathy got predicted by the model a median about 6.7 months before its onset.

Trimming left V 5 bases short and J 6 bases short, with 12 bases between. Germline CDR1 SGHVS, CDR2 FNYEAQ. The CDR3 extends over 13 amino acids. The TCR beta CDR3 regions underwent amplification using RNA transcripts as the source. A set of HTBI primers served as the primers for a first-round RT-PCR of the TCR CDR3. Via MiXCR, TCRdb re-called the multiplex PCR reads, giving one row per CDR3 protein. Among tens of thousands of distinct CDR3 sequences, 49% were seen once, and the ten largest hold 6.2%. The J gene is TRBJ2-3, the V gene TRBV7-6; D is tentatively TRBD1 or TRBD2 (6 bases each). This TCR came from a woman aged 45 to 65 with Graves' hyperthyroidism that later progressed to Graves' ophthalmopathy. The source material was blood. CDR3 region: CASSNRDLDTQYF. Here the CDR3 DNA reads TGTGCCAGCAGCAACAGGGACTTGGATACGCAGTATTTT.